Each of the 6 T cell receptor beta chains below was sequenced from the same sample in a study of T-cell memory formation after mild COVID-19. Using its own MiXCR run on the 5' RACE reads, TCRdb lists one record per CDR3 protein. This sample has more than 400,000 distinct CDR3 sequences, with 15% to 20% found just once. Sequencing used PBMCs or a T cell subset sorted from them (not recorded which). All receptors derive from an adult woman who had mild COVID-19 (a few samples of this study predate the infection). Cell type and time point are not known.

The chain couples TRBV6-5 to TRBJ1-2, with 7 positions matching TRBD1. Losses at the gene ends were 8 bases for V and 4 bases for J; bases not matched to a gene: 10. The CDR3 extends over 14 amino acids. Germline CDR1 reads MNHEY; CDR2 reads SVGAGI. CDR3 sequence reads: CASRRGQVSYGYTF. The CDR3 DNA follows: TGTGCCAGCCGGAGGGGGCAGGTATCCTATGGCTACACCTTC.

This clonotype was recorded a few times. This chain joins TRBV27 and TRBJ2-1; either TRBD1 or TRBD2 may supply D (6 bases each). Trimming removed 5 bases at V and 6 bases at J, with 17 bases between. Germline assignment: CDR1 MNHEY and CDR2 SMNVEV (reference sequence). This CDR3 region has 15 residues. The CDR3 loop is CASSAAGHAGNEQFF. CDR3 nucleotides: TGTGCCAGCAGTGCTGCGGGACACGCGGGCAATGAGCAGTTCTTC.

The chain's CDR3 is CAWTIAGATDTQYF. For the CDR3, the DNA is TGTGCCTGGACGATAGCGGGAGCCACAGATACGCAGTATTTT. The chain employs TRBV30 and TRBJ2-3; 9 bases fit TRBD2. Trimming took 4 bases from V and 2 from J; bases not matched to a gene: 4. Germline CDR1 and CDR2: GTSNPN and SVGIG (reference sequence). This CDR3 is 14 amino acids long.

This clonotype has a handful of counts. The rearrangement uses TRBV20-1 and TRBJ2-1; no definite D call. This CDR3 comprises 16 residues. The V end was cut by 0 bases, the J end by 0 bases, with 12 bases between. CDR1 is DFQATT and CDR2 is SNEGSKA in the germline V gene (reference sequence). The CDR3 sequence: CSAREALESSYNEQFF. CDR3 nucleotides: TGCAGTGCTAGAGAGGCCCTTGAGAGCTCCTACAATGAGCAGTTCTTC.

In its sample, this clonotype was seen a few times. The chain uses TRBV3-1 and TRBJ2-5; 9 bases agree with TRBD2. The CDR3 consists of 13 residues. The V and J ends lost 4 bases and 4 bases, in that order; junction bases with no gene match: 1. Germline V gene data show CDR1 as LGHDT and CDR2 as YNNKEL (reference sequence). CDR3 nucleotides: TGTGCCAGCAGCCGGCGGGGGGGAGAGACCCAGTACTTC. Amino acid sequence: CASSRRGGETQYF.

This rearrangement joins TRBV11-2 to TRBJ2-7, with 7 bases lining up with TRBD1. The CDR3 consists of 13 residues. CDR1 and CDR2 from the germline V gene are SGHAT and FQNNGV. The V gene end was trimmed by 3 bases and the J gene end by 4 bases; junction bases not matched to a gene: 3. The DNA of the CDR3 is TGTGCCAGCAGCTTTACAGGGGTTTACGAGCAGTACTTC. Protein product: CASSFTGVYEQYF. The whole variable domain, filled in from reference TRBV11-2 and TRBJ2-7, reads EAGVAQSPRYKIIEKRQSVAFWCNPISGHATLYWYQQILGQGPKLLIQFQNNGVVDDSQLPKDRFSAERLKGVDSTLKIQPAKLEDSAVYLCASSFTGVYEQYFGPGTRLTVT.